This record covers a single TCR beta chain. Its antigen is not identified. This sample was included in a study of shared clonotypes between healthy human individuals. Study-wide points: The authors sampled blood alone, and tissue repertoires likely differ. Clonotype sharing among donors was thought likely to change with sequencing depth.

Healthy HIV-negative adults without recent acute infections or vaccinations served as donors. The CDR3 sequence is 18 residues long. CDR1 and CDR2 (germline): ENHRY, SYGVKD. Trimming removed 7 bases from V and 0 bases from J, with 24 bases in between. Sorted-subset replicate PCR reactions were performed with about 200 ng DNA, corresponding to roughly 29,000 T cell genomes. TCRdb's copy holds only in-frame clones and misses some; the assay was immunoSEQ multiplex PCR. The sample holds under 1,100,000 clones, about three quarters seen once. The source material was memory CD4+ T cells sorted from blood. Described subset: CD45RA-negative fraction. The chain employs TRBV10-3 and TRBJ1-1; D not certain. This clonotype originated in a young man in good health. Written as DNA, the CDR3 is TGTGCCATCACCCCTCGTATAGGGTCTTCTGGGATGAACACTGAAGCTTTCTTT. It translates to CAITPRIGSSGMNTEAFF.